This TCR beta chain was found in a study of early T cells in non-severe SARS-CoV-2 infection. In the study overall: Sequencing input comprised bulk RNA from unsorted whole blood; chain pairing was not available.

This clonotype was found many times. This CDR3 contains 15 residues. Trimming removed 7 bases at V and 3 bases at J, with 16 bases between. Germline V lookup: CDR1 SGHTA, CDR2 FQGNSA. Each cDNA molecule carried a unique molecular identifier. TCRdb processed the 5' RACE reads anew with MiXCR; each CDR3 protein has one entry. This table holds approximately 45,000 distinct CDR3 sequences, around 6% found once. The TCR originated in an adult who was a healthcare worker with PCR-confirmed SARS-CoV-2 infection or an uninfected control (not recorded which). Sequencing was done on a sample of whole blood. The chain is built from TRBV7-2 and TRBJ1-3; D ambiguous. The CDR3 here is CASTLSQINGNTIYF. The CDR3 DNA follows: TGTGCCAGCACCCTCTCCCAAATAAATGGAAACACCATATATTTT.